The 20 T cell receptor beta chains below all came from one sample that was sequenced in a study of shared clonotypes between healthy human individuals. Profiled with immunoSEQ multiplex PCR; TCRdb holds only in-frame clones, not every one. The data contain about 2.4 million clones, over 85% of them seen just once; the ten biggest clones take up around 0.4%. Sequencing used naive CD4+ T cells from PBMCs. Indicated subset: CD45RA+ positively selected. The receptors originated from a man younger than 35 in good health. Some clones in this sample may be carry-over from other donors' samples.

This chain connects TRBV28 to TRBJ2-7; 9 bases align to TRBD1. The germline V gene encodes CDR1 MDHEN and CDR2 SYDVKM. V dropped 6 bases and J dropped 2; count of bases not matched to a gene: 11. This CDR3 has 16 amino acids. DNA of the CDR3: TGTGCCAGCAGCCCTTCACCGGGACAGGGACCCTACGAGCAGTACTTC. This gives the protein CASSPSPGQGPYEQYF.

The chain has TRBV4-1 and TRBJ1-2; D possibly corresponds to TRBD1 (5 bases). V gave up 2 bases and J gave up 2 bases, with 18 bases separating them. Germline CDR1 MGHRA, CDR2 YSYEKL. The CDR3 length is 17 residues. CDR3 nucleotide sequence: TGCGCCAGCAGCCAACCCCCTTCTCCTGGGACCAACTATGGCTACACCTTC. Protein product: CASSQPPSPGTNYGYTF.

The chain recombines TRBV2 with TRBJ2-7; possible D gene TRBD1, 6 bases. The V gene lost 2 bases and the J gene lost 0 bases, with 11 bases spanning the gap. The germline V gene encodes CDR1 SNHLY and CDR2 FYNNEI. The CDR3 has 15 residues. In DNA form, the CDR3 reads TGTGCCAGCAGTGAAAACCGACAGGCCTCCTACGAGCAGTACTTC. It specifies CASSENRQASYEQYF.

The V gene is TRBV6-5, the J gene TRBJ1-3; tentatively, D is TRBD1 (5 bases). CDR1 and CDR2 from the germline V gene are MNHEY and SVGAGI. The CDR3 is 16 amino acids. With 2 bases removed from V and 2 bases from J, the gap between germline ends came to 13 bases. The CDR3 sequence: CASSYGIGVTGNTIYF. DNA for the CDR3: TGTGCCAGCAGTTACGGTATAGGGGTTACTGGAAACACCATATATTTT.

The CDR3 spells CAWTTSGGGQPQHF. The CDR3 DNA sequence: TGTGCCTGGACCACCTCCGGTGGGGGGCAGCCCCAGCATTTT. The chain couples TRBV30 to TRBJ1-5, with D tentatively TRBD1 (5 bases). Trimming left V 4 bases short and J 7 bases short, with 17 bases between. CDR3 size: 14 residues. Germline-derived CDR1 and CDR2 are GTSNPN and SVGIG (reference sequence).

V usage is TRBV19 and J usage is TRBJ2-5; unclear D gene. The germline CDR1 and CDR2 sequences are LNHDA and SQIVND (reference sequence). This CDR3 comprises 14 residues. The V and J ends lost 6 bases and 5 bases respectively, with 16 bases between them. CDR3 DNA: TGTGCCAGTAGACAAGGACCCCAACAGGAGACCCAGTACTTC. This sequence encodes CASRQGPQQETQYF.

A remark on this clone: This specimen includes other DNA sequences encoding the same CDR3. The rearrangement links TRBV18 to TRBJ1-2; D is possibly TRBD1 (5 bases). The ends were cut back, 3 bases at V and 2 bases at J, with 7 bases in the middle. Germline CDR1 reads KGHSH; CDR2 reads LQKENI. The CDR3 sequence is 13 residues long. The DNA of the CDR3 is TGTGCCAGCTCACCGGACACAAACTATGGCTACACCTTC. Its translation: CASSPDTNYGYTF.

V and J are TRBV7-2 and TRBJ2-3, with D possibly TRBD2 on 6 matching bases. Germline lookup yields CDR1 SGHTA and CDR2 FQGNSA. The CDR3 runs 15 residues. With 4 bases removed from V and 4 bases from J, the gap between germline ends came to 15 bases. The CDR3 here is CASSSQTGASDTQYF. As DNA, the CDR3 is TGTGCCAGCAGCTCCCAGACGGGAGCTTCAGATACGCAGTATTTT.

This clone came up once. The J gene is TRBJ2-1, the V gene TRBV15, with D possibly being TRBD1 or TRBD2 (5 bases each). The CDR3 length is 12 residues. CDR1 and CDR2 (germline): LNHNV, YYDKDF (reference sequence). The V gene lost 6 bases and the J gene lost 6 bases, with 9 bases spanning the gap. The CDR3 region is CATSWDVNEQFF. Here the CDR3 DNA reads TGTGCCACCAGTTGGGACGTCAATGAGCAGTTCTTC. Complete variable domain (other parts from reference TRBV15 and TRBJ2-1): DAMVIQNPRYQVTQFGKPVTLSCSQTLNHNVMYWYQQKSSQAPKLLFHYYDKDFNNEADTPDNFQSRRPNTSFCFLDIRSPGLGDTAMYLCATSWDVNEQFFGPGTRLTVL.

Here the CDR3 reads CASTLGGAQTNTEAFF. The CDR3 bases are TGTGCCAGCACCTTGGGAGGGGCCCAGACGAACACTGAAGCTTTCTTT. V is TRBV28 and J is TRBJ1-1; D possibly corresponds to TRBD1 (5 bases). In germline, CDR1 is MDHEN, CDR2 SYDVKM. The CDR3 sequence is 16 residues long. Trimming removed 7 bases from V and 1 base from J, with 19 bases in between.

This chain joins TRBV4-3 and TRBJ2-5; 8 nucleotides match TRBD2. The CDR3 totals 16 residues. V lost 1 base to trimming and J lost 5 bases; unmatched junction nucleotides: 9. Per germline, CDR1 LGHNA and CDR2 YSLEER. The CDR3 coding sequence is TGCGCCAGCAGCCAAGGTGTCGGGAGGGCAGGGGAGACCCAGTACTTC. Residues: CASSQGVGRAGETQYF.

The rearrangement links TRBV5-1 to TRBJ2-5; TRBD2 matches at 11 bases. Germline loops: CDR1 SGHRS, CDR2 YFSETQ. The CDR3 has 14 residues. J was trimmed by 5 bases and V by 1 base; bases with no gene match: 1. The chain's CDR3 is CASSLTSGSETQYF. The CDR3 nucleotides read TGCGCCAGCAGCTTGACTAGCGGGAGCGAGACCCAGTACTTC.

The V and J genes are TRBV28 and TRBJ2-7, with TRBD1 matching over 8 bases. This CDR3 has 14 residues. The trim removed 6 bases at V and 7 bases at J, leaving 11 bases unmatched. From germline, CDR1 is MDHEN and CDR2 SYDVKM. In DNA, the CDR3 is TGTGCCAGCAGCAGTCCGGGACAGGCTCTTGAGCAGTACTTC. As protein: CASSSPGQALEQYF.

V gene TRBV5-4 combines with J gene TRBJ2-7; TRBD2 agrees at 16 bases. Losses at the gene ends were 2 bases for V and 0 bases for J; bases not matched to a gene: 2. The CDR3 is 17 amino acids. The V gene's germline CDR1 is SGHNT and CDR2 YYREEE (reference sequence). DNA for the CDR3: TGTGCCAGCAGCTTCGGGACTAGCGGGAGGGCCTCCTACGAGCAGTACTTC. Residues: CASSFGTSGRASYEQYF.

This chain links TRBV15 with TRBJ1-2; 8 bases map to TRBD1. The CDR3 length is 14 residues. With V trimmed by 5 bases and J by 5 bases, 7 bases remained unmatched. Per germline, CDR1 LNHNV and CDR2 YYDKDF (reference sequence). This CDR3 is CATSQQTGGYGYTF. CDR3 sequence (DNA): TGTGCCACCAGCCAACAAACAGGGGGGTATGGCTACACCTTC.

CDR3 loop: CASSMGHSSGNTIYF. Written as DNA, the CDR3 is TGTGCCAGCAGCATGGGACACAGCTCTGGAAACACCATATATTTT. The chain uses TRBV28 and TRBJ1-3; a weak D match, TRBD1 (6 bases). The CDR3 loop spans 15 amino acids. Germline assignment: CDR1 MDHEN and CDR2 SYDVKM. V shed 6 bases and J shed 0 bases, with 12 bases lying between them.

V and J are TRBV6-1 and TRBJ2-4; D is possibly TRBD1 or TRBD2 (6 bases each). The V end lost 3 bases, the J end lost 5 bases, and 14 bases lay between the germline ends. This CDR3 region has 15 residues. CDR1 and CDR2 from the germline V gene are MNHNS and SASEGT. CDR3 sequence (DNA): TGTGCCAGCAGTGATGGGGGGCTATTGGAAAACATTCAGTACTTC. The encoded protein is CASSDGGLLENIQYF.

V usage is TRBV9 and J usage is TRBJ1-3; no clear D. The CDR3 runs to 14 residues. V was shortened by 0 bases and J by 4 bases, with 8 bases between the two germline ends. Germline lookup yields CDR1 SGDLS and CDR2 YYNGEE. The CDR3 nucleotides read TGTGCCAGCAGCGTAGGGGTTGGCGGAAACACCATATATTTT. It codes for CASSVGVGGNTIYF.

The chain couples TRBV7-8 to TRBJ2-1, with D tentatively TRBD2 (5 bases). CDR1 SGHVS and CDR2 FQNEAQ come from the germline V gene. Trimming stripped 3 bases from V and 8 bases from J, with 11 bases between. The CDR3 contains 13 residues. CDR3: CASSLEAEYEQFF. The DNA for the CDR3 is TGTGCCAGCAGCTTGGAGGCCGAGTATGAGCAGTTCTTC.

CDR3 residues: CASSLVQPTGELFF. Written as DNA, the CDR3 is TGTGCCAGCAGCTTAGTACAGCCGACCGGGGAGCTGTTTTTT. V gene TRBV7-6 combines with J gene TRBJ2-2; D not resolved. The ends were cut back, 1 base at V and 5 bases at J, with 8 bases in the middle. The germline CDR1 and CDR2 sequences are SGHVS and FNYEAQ. The length of the CDR3 is 14 residues.